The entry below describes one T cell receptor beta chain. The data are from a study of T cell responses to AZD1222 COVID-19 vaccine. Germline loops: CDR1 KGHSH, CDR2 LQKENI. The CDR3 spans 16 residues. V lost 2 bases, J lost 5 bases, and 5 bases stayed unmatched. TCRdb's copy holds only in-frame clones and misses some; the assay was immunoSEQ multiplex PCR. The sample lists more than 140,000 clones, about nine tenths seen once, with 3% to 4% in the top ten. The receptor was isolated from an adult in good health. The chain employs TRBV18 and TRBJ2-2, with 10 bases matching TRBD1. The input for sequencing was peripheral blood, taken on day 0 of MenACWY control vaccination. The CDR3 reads CASSPAGQGVTGELFF. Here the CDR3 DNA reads TGTGCCAGCTCACCAGCAGGACAGGGGGTGACCGGGGAGCTGTTTTTT.